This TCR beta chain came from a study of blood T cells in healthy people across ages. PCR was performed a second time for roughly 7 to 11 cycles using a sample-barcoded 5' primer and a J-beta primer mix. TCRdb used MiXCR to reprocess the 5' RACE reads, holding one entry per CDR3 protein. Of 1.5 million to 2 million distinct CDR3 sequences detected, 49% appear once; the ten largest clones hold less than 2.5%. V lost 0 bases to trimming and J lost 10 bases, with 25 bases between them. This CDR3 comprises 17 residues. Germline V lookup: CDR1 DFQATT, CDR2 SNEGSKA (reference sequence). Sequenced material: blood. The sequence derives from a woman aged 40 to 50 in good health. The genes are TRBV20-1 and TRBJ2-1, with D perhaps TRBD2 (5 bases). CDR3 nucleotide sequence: TGCAGTGCTAGAGATTCCTCACGGACTGGCGGCCTTCGGGAGCAGTTCTTC. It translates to CSARDSSRTGGLREQFF.